The 16 T cell receptor beta chains given below trace back to one sample, sequenced in a study of blood T cell repertoires in COVID-19. Measured with immunoSEQ multiplex PCR; TCRdb has only the in-frame clones, and not every one. The table records 130,000 to 150,000 clones, roughly 88% of them present only once. The sequenced sample was peripheral blood. All receptors derive from a woman aged 45-60 years in a cohort sampled during active or convalescent COVID-19.

The chain links TRBV7-3 to TRBJ2-2; 8 nucleotides line up with TRBD1. The germline gives CDR1 SGHTA, CDR2 FQGTGA. Trimming took 6 bases from V and 5 from J; bases not matched to a gene: 2. This CDR3 comprises 13 residues. This CDR3 is CASSRQGTGELFF. CDR3 nucleotide sequence: TGTGCCAGCAGTCGACAGGGGACCGGGGAGCTGTTTTTT.

V is TRBV7-8 and J is TRBJ1-1; D not certain. Trimming took 1 base from V and 1 from J, leaving 10 bases between them. Germline V gene sequence: CDR1 SGHVS, CDR2 FQNEAQ. This CDR3 contains 15 residues. DNA for the CDR3: TGTGCCAGCAGCTTAGAAAGAACATGGAACACTGAAGCTTTCTTT. Translated: CASSLERTWNTEAFF.

The V and J genes are TRBV9 and TRBJ2-1; D is perhaps TRBD2 (7 bases). Germline V gene sequence: CDR1 SGDLS, CDR2 YYNGEE. The CDR3 loop spans 15 amino acids. V was trimmed by 0 bases and J by 7 bases, leaving 14 bases between them. CDR3 sequence reads: CASSVGWGGQNEQFF. The CDR3 DNA reads TGTGCCAGCAGCGTAGGGTGGGGGGGCCAGAATGAGCAGTTCTTC.

The rearrangement links TRBV25-1 to TRBJ1-5, with TRBD1 as a possible D gene (5 bases). The CDR3 is 14 amino acids. Trimming shortened V by 3 bases and J by 3 bases, and 9 bases separated the two germline ends. Per the germline V gene, CDR1 is MGHDK and CDR2 is SYGVNS. Here the CDR3 DNA reads TGTGCCAGCAGTGACAGGGAACTCAATCAGCCCCAGCATTTT. Translated, it gives CASSDRELNQPQHF.

The J gene is TRBJ2-7, the V gene TRBV10-2; D is possibly TRBD1 (6 bases). Trimming shortened V by 4 bases and J by 1 base, and 11 bases separated the two germline ends. The germline gives CDR1 WSHSY, CDR2 SAAADI. The CDR3 runs to 14 residues. The CDR3 reads CASSVSTGSYEQYF. CDR3 bases: TGCGCCAGCAGTGTTTCCACAGGGTCCTACGAGCAGTACTTC.

The gene calls are TRBV13 and TRBJ2-1; 7 positions match TRBD2. Germline loops: CDR1 PRHDT, CDR2 FYEKMQ (reference sequence). With V trimmed by 4 bases and J by 11 bases, 5 bases remained unmatched. The CDR3 is 12 amino acids. The CDR3 DNA is TGTGCCAGCAGCTATCGAGCGGGAAAGCAGTTCTTC. Translation: CASSYRAGKQFF.

V and J are TRBV27 and TRBJ2-5; D unresolved. In germline, CDR1 is MNHEY, CDR2 SMNVEV (reference sequence). The CDR3 length is 14 residues. V was pared by 10 bases and J by 1 base, with 16 bases between. CDR3 nucleotide sequence: TGTGCCATCCCACCAGTTTGGTCCCAAGAGACCCAGTACTTC. It encodes CAIPPVWSQETQYF.

The chain links TRBV19 to TRBJ2-3; 7 bases fit TRBD2. V was pared by 5 bases and J by 3 bases, with 5 bases of the junction left unmatched. Germline assignment: CDR1 LNHDA and CDR2 SQIVND (reference sequence). The CDR3 has 14 amino acids. The CDR3 nucleotides read TGTGCCAGTAGTCCCCGGGGGGTAACAGATACGCAGTATTTT. Translation: CASSPRGVTDTQYF.

The genes are TRBV4-2 and TRBJ1-2; 9 positions agree with TRBD1. V was clipped by 1 base and J by 8 bases; unmatched bases: 8. Germline V gene lookup returns CDR1 LGHNA and CDR2 YNFKEQ. This CDR3 region has 15 residues. The CDR3 loop is CASSQVPEDRGGYTF. For the CDR3, the DNA is TGTGCCAGCAGCCAAGTCCCCGAGGACAGGGGCGGCTACACCTTC.

The CDR3: CASSGGRQGADQPQHF. DNA of the CDR3: TGTGCCAGTAGTGGGGGGAGACAGGGGGCCGATCAGCCCCAGCATTTT. V gene TRBV19 combines with J gene TRBJ1-5; 10 bases are a match to TRBD1. Germline CDR1 LNHDA, CDR2 SQIVND (reference sequence). CDR3 length: 16 residues. Trimming at V came to 5 bases and at J to 5 bases, leaving 9 bases not matched to a gene.

This chain joins TRBV19 and TRBJ1-2; D is undetermined. Germline-derived CDR1 and CDR2 are LNHDA and SQIVND (reference sequence). The ends were cut back, 1 base at V and 0 bases at J, with 9 bases in the middle. The CDR3 extends over 15 amino acids. In nucleotides, the CDR3 is TGTGCCAGTAGTATAGGAGGTGTAGCTAACTATGGCTACACCTTC. Amino acids: CASSIGGVANYGYTF.

This clone has more than one count but fewer than ten. The J gene is TRBJ2-6, the V gene TRBV25-1, with D unresolved. V lost 6 bases, J lost 3 bases, and 9 bases lay in between. The germline CDR1 and CDR2 sequences are MGHDK and SYGVNS. The CDR3 covers 14 residues. The CDR3 region has the DNA TGTGCCAGCAGGGTTAGTGGTGGGGCCAACGTCCTGACTTTC. It codes for CASRVSGGANVLTF.

This CDR3 reads CASSVVPAPGPAFF. CDR3 in DNA: TGTGCCAGCAGCGTAGTACCGGCCCCAGGCCCAGCTTTCTTT. The chain is built from TRBV9 and TRBJ1-1; no reliable D call. The CDR3 runs 14 residues. Looked up from germline, CDR1 is SGDLS and CDR2 is YYNGEE. V was clipped by 0 bases and J by 10 bases, with 16 bases between them.

V usage is TRBV3-1 (or the pseudogene TRBV3-2) and J usage is TRBJ1-4, with a weak D call TRBD1 (6 bases). Germline V gene data show CDR1 as LGHDT and CDR2 as YNNKEL (reference sequence). The CDR3 totals 15 residues. The ends were cut back, 2 bases at V and 3 bases at J, with 10 bases in the middle. The CDR3 reads CASSQRGGANEKLFF. For the CDR3, the DNA is TGTGCCAGCAGCCAAAGGGGGGGGGCTAATGAAAAACTGTTTTTT.

This clone was counted between two and nine times. This sequence joins TRBV7-9 and TRBJ2-1; 7 bases are shared with TRBD1. This CDR3 is 13 amino acids long. V was clipped by 6 bases and J by 4 bases; unmatched bases: 3. CDR1 SEHNR and CDR2 FQNEAQ come from the germline V gene (reference sequence). CDR3 nucleotide sequence: TGTGCCAGCAGGGGACAGCGTTACAATGAGCAGTTCTTC. This codes for CASRGQRYNEQFF. The full variable domain, its missing parts supplied by reference TRBV7-9 and TRBJ2-1, is DTGVSQNPRHKITKRGQNVTFRCDPISEHNRLYWYRQTLGQGPEFLTYFQNEAQLEKSRLLSDRFSAERPKGSFSTLEIQRTEQGDSAMYLCASRGQRYNEQFFGPGTRLTVL.

The chain combines TRBV4-1 with TRBJ1-2; D gene uncertain. The V gene lost 7 bases and the J gene lost 7 bases, with 16 bases spanning the gap. Germline V gene data show CDR1 as MGHRA and CDR2 as YSYEKL. This CDR3 spans 13 amino acids. The CDR3 here is CASTPLGWAGYTF. CDR3 nucleotides: TGCGCCAGCACCCCACTGGGCTGGGCTGGCTACACCTTC.